Here is one T cell receptor beta chain with its context. The sample originates from a study of blood T cell repertoires in COVID-19. Study-level information: Specimens from acute and convalescent COVID-19 originated in the United States, Italy and Spain. T cells, B-cell-depleted T cells, or PBMCs supplied cDNA or gDNA.

CDR3 length: 15 residues. Trimming pared 5 bases from V and 7 bases from J, leaving 18 bases between. Germline V gives CDR1 SGHAT, CDR2 FQNNGV. Authors' methods: Amplified reference gene primers provided the basis for estimating nucleated cell counts. The protocol was immunoSEQ multiplex PCR, while the TCRdb copy is restricted to in-frame clones and leaves out a portion. Clonal size and the V and J genes are those of that table, whereas D and trimming came from the DNA. The sample lists about 180,000 clones, 80% to 90% occurring once. This sequence was found in a human donor with active or convalescent COVID-19. The donor label of this sample is uncertain. The chain is built from TRBV11-2 and TRBJ2-4; D is perhaps TRBD1 (7 bases). Material for sequencing was peripheral blood. CDR3 coding DNA: TGTGCCAGCAGCCCGTCAGGGGGGAGAGGGAACATTCAGTACTTC. It translates to CASSPSGGRGNIQYF.